Listed below are T cell receptor beta chains from one sample, sequenced in a study of shared clonotypes between healthy human individuals. Profiling relied on immunoSEQ multiplex PCR, and the TCRdb table lists in-frame clones only, not all of them. The profile shows approximately 940,000 clones, approximately 80% of them singletons. Material: memory CD4+ T cells sorted from blood. The receptors stem from a man aged 18 to 30 in good health. Each CDR3 is given with its conserved first and last residue. Fields, in order: V gene, J gene, D gene, clone size, CDR3 DNA, CDR3 protein. The D gene is left open where the match is weak. Not every row has a clone size; where given, it reads once, few, many or a size class.

TRBV10-3	TRBJ2-1	-	-	TGTGCCATCAGCGGAAGGCGGGCCGGGAATGAGCAGTTCTTC	CAISGRRAGNEQFF
TRBV11-3	TRBJ2-1	TRBD1	-	TGTGCCAGCAGCATCGGACAGGGGGGCCACAATGAGCAGTTCTTC	CASSIGQGGHNEQFF
TRBV18	TRBJ1-6	-	-	TGTGCCAGCTCACCACCGGGGATTGATAATTCACCCCTCCACTTT	CASSPPGIDNSPLHF
TRBV6-5	TRBJ2-1	TRBD1	-	TGTGCCAGCACCCCAGGGGGTGGGAATGAGCAGTTCTTC	CASTPGGGNEQFF
TRBV10-3	TRBJ2-7	-	few	TGTGCCATCAGCCTAGGTCCCTACGAGCAGTACTTC	CAISLGPYEQYF
TRBV4-2	TRBJ2-3	TRBD2	-	TGTGCCAGCAGCCAGGATCCCGCGGGACTAGCGGGGGGCCTTATCACAGATACGCAGTATTTT	CASSQDPAGLAGGLITDTQYF
TRBV7-2	TRBJ2-6	TRBD1	-	TGTGCCAGCAGCCCACAGGGGACCGGGGCCAACGTCCTGACTTTC	CASSPQGTGANVLTF
TRBV6-5	TRBJ2-7	TRBD1	-	TGTGCCAGCAGTTACAGGGACAGCTCCGAGCAGTACTTC	CASSYRDSSEQYF
TRBV5-4	TRBJ1-1	TRBD1	many	TGTGCCAGCAGGCCTCAGGGGGCCTACACTGAAGCTTTCTTT	CASRPQGAYTEAFF
TRBV4-2	TRBJ2-7	TRBD1	-	TGTGCCAGCAGCCAAGCGGGACAGGGGGCGTACGAGCAGTACTTC	CASSQAGQGAYEQYF
TRBV2	TRBJ2-1	TRBD1	-	TGTGCCAGCAGTCCCGGGACAGGGGGCCGCTCCTACAATGAGCAGTTCTTC	CASSPGTGGRSYNEQFF
TRBV28	TRBJ2-7	TRBD1	few	TGTGCCAGCAGTAGCCTTGGGACAGCCATCTCCTACGAGCAGTACTTC	CASSSLGTAISYEQYF
TRBV28	TRBJ1-4	TRBD1	once	TGTGCCAGCATCGAGACAGGGAGACCTAATGAAAAACTGTTTTTT	CASIETGRPNEKLFF
TRBV29-1	TRBJ2-1	-	-	TGCAGCGCTGGAAGGTACAATGAGCAGTTCTTC	CSAGRYNEQFF
TRBV28	TRBJ1-2	-	-	TGTGCCAGCAGTTTGGCGACGGTAGCTAACTATGGCTACACCTTC	CASSLATVANYGYTF
TRBV6-1	TRBJ2-1	-	-	TGTGCCAGTTCCGCCTACAATGAGCAGTTCTTC	CASSAYNEQFF
TRBV10-2	TRBJ1-6	TRBD1	-	TGCGCCAGTACCGGGACAGGGGATTCACCCCTCCACTTT	CASTGTGDSPLHF
TRBV4-1	TRBJ2-3	TRBD2	-	TGCGCCAGCAGCCCGGGACTAGCGGGAGCGTCAGATACGCAGTATTTT	CASSPGLAGASDTQYF
TRBV4-2	TRBJ2-1	-	few	TGTGCCAGCAGCCAAGAGCTTAATGAGCAGTTCTTC	CASSQELNEQFF
TRBV4-1	TRBJ2-1	-	-	TGCGCCAGCAGCCAAGGAAAGGGCTCCTCCTACAATGAGCAGTTCTTC	CASSQGKGSSYNEQFF
TRBV5-1	TRBJ2-7	TRBD1	-	TGCGCCAGCAGCTTAACAGGGGAATGGTTCTTC	CASSLTGEWFF
TRBV2	TRBJ1-6	TRBD1	-	TGTGCCAGCACTTTAGGGGGCGGCAATAATTCACCCCTCCACTTT	CASTLGGGNNSPLHF
TRBV4-1	TRBJ1-5	-	few	TGCGCCAGCAGCGGACGAGGCAATCAGCCCCAGCATTTT	CASSGRGNQPQHF
TRBV29-1	TRBJ2-7	-	few	TGCAGCGTTGGCTCGCTGGGGAAGGGGCACGAGCAGTACTTC	CSVGSLGKGHEQYF
TRBV30	TRBJ2-3	TRBD2	-	TGTGCCTGGAGTCCCTTCCGAGGCGGGGGGCAGCCAGATACGCAGTATTTT	CAWSPFRGGGQPDTQYF
TRBV19	TRBJ1-6	-	few	TGTGCCACCAGTCTAGGGGTTCTTCTGTACTTT	CATSLGVLLYF
TRBV19	TRBJ1-5	-	-	TGTGCCAGTGCCAAAGCCTGGAATCAGCCCCAGCATTTT	CASAKAWNQPQHF
TRBV5-6	TRBJ1-1	-	-	TGTGCCAGCAGCTTGGGACTTTTGAACACTGAAGCTTTCTTT	CASSLGLLNTEAFF
TRBV5-1	TRBJ1-1	-	-	TGCGCCAGCAGCTTGGACCAGGTCACTGAAGCTTTCTTT	CASSLDQVTEAFF
TRBV6-5	TRBJ2-1	-	-	TGTGCCAGCAGTAAAGGACTCGGTGGTAACAATGAGCAGTTCTTC	CASSKGLGGNNEQFF
TRBV7-2	TRBJ2-2	-	-	TGTGCCAGCAGCTTCCCGACTGTTATGGGGGAGCTGTTTTTT	CASSFPTVMGELFF
TRBV13	TRBJ2-7	TRBD2	-	TGTGCCAGCAGCTTTAGCGGGAAGTCCTCCGAGCAGTACTTC	CASSFSGKSSEQYF
TRBV5-5	TRBJ2-5	-	few	TGTGCCAGCAGCCTGAGACAGGGAGGGGAGACCCAGTACTTC	CASSLRQGGETQYF
TRBV9	TRBJ2-3	-	-	TGTGCCAGCAGCCTGGTTGGGATAGCAGCAGATACGCAGTATTTT	CASSLVGIAADTQYF
TRBV30	TRBJ1-6	-	-	TGTGCCTGGATGAGGGACGGAGGCTCTAATTCACCCCTCCACTTT	CAWMRDGGSNSPLHF
TRBV2	TRBJ1-5	-	-	TGTGCCAGCACTGACGGGCCGGCAACACCCCAGCATTTT	CASTDGPATPQHF
TRBV6-1	TRBJ1-3	-	-	TGTGCCAGCAGTGAGGGTGCCCCCTCTGGAAACACCATATATTTT	CASSEGAPSGNTIYF
TRBV6-6	TRBJ1-6	-	-	TGTGCCAGCAGGGTCCCTTCCAGGAATTCACCCCTCCACTTT	CASRVPSRNSPLHF
TRBV9	TRBJ2-7	TRBD2	-	TGTGCCAGCAGCGTAGGGGGACTAGCGTCCTACGAGCAGTACTTC	CASSVGGLASYEQYF
TRBV18	TRBJ1-2	TRBD1	-	TGTGCCAGCTCTTCGACAAGTCAGGGGGCGAACTATGGCTACACCTTC	CASSSTSQGANYGYTF
TRBV28	TRBJ1-1	-	-	TGTGCCAGCAGTCTCCAGGGTCGGACTTTCTTT	CASSLQGRTFF
TRBV7-2	TRBJ2-3	TRBD2	-	TGTGCCAGCAGCCAGGGACTAGCGTCAGATACGCAGTATTTT	CASSQGLASDTQYF
TRBV27	TRBJ2-1	-	-	TGTGCCAGCAGTTTCTACCTGGACTCCATTGTGCAGTTCTTC	CASSFYLDSIVQFF
TRBV6-5	TRBJ1-2	-	once	TGTGCCAGCAGTTACCTACAGAAAAACTATGGCTACACCTTC	CASSYLQKNYGYTF
TRBV13	TRBJ1-1	-	few	TGTGCCAGCAGCTTACGGGCAGTCCTCCCTGAAGCTTTCTTT	CASSLRAVLPEAFF
TRBV6-1	TRBJ1-5	-	few	TGTGCCAGCACCCTAGGCCCAAATAGCAATCAGCCCCAGCATTTT	CASTLGPNSNQPQHF
TRBV7-2	TRBJ2-1	-	-	TGTGCCAGCAGCTTTAGCGGCTCAAACAATGAGCAGTTCTTC	CASSFSGSNNEQFF
TRBV7-2	TRBJ2-7	TRBD1	-	TGTGCCAGCAGCTTACAGGCTGGCAGGGGGAGAGGAGAGCAGTACTTC	CASSLQAGRGRGEQYF
TRBV5-4	TRBJ2-1	TRBD2	few	TGTGCCAGCAGCTTGGTTTTGTCAGCGGGGCACAATGAGCAGTTCTTC	CASSLVLSAGHNEQFF
TRBV4-3	TRBJ2-2	-	-	TGCGCCAGCAGCCGCAGGGACACCGGGGAGCTGTTTTTT	CASSRRDTGELFF
TRBV19	TRBJ2-5	TRBD1	-	TGTGCCAGTAGTATTACGGGACAGGGGAGAGAGACCCAGTACTTC	CASSITGQGRETQYF
TRBV7-2	TRBJ1-1	-	-	TGTGCCAGCAGCCCCCTCCCCCAACAGGCTGAAGCTTTCTTT	CASSPLPQQAEAFF
TRBV30	TRBJ1-4	-	-	TGTGCCTGGAGTGTCGGTAGGACTAATGAAAAACTGTTTTTT	CAWSVGRTNEKLFF
TRBV6-1	TRBJ2-2	-	once	TGTGCCAGCAGTGAAATCGGGTTCGGGGAGCTGTTTTTT	CASSEIGFGELFF
TRBV7-8	TRBJ1-3	-	once	TGTGCCAGCAGCTTAGTAATGAGCTCTGGAAACACCATATATTTT	CASSLVMSSGNTIYF
TRBV13	TRBJ2-2	-	-	TGTGCCAGCAGCGGAGGCCCGTTGGGGTGGGGCGGGGAGCTGTTTTTT	CASSGGPLGWGGELFF
TRBV10-1	TRBJ2-1	-	-	TGCGCCAGCAGTGAGACAGGCAATGAGCAGTTCTTC	CASSETGNEQFF
TRBV18	TRBJ1-2	TRBD1	-	TGTGCCAGCTCAGAGGGACAGGGGACCGGCTACACCTTC	CASSEGQGTGYTF
TRBV28	TRBJ2-7	-	-	TGTGCCAGCAGGGGATTTGGCGGGGCCTACGAGCAGTACTTC	CASRGFGGAYEQYF